The rows below give T cell receptor beta chains drawn from one sample of a study of T cells after yellow fever vaccination. From the 5' RACE reads, TCRdb called clonotypes with MiXCR, one entry per CDR3 protein. In the table there are about 75,000 distinct CDR3 sequences, more than 5.5% of which are singletons. The source was CD8+ T cells sorted from PBMCs, collected 9 to 11 days after the first yellow fever vaccination. These receptors came from a man aged 18-30 years who received the YFV17D yellow fever vaccine. Both conserved end residues are part of each CDR3. The order of the fields is V gene, J gene, clone size, CDR3 protein. Size is stated for part of the rows, as once, few or many counts, or as a class when the clone is expanded.

TRBV7-9,TRBJ2-5,many,CASSTSRDIEETQYF
TRBV12-3/TRBV12-4,TRBJ2-7,-,CASTSGAEQYF
TRBV5-5,TRBJ1-2,few,CASSLAGGEDTF
TRBV7-2,TRBJ1-1,-,CASSHNSIEAFF
TRBV5-4,TRBJ2-7,-,CASSPTGTGYYEQYF
TRBV29-1,TRBJ2-3,many,CSVEPSRGMRGGNTQYF
TRBV6-1,TRBJ2-2,many,CASSPDRGGTGELFF
TRBV5-4,TRBJ2-1,-,CASSLAGGLLSYNEQFF
TRBV20-1,TRBJ2-5,-,CSARGIQETQYF
TRBV30,TRBJ1-2,-,CALTDRGYYGYTF
TRBV7-9,TRBJ2-1,many,CASSLVIPKAYNEQFF
TRBV7-6,TRBJ1-5,many,CASSSHTGSNQPQHF
TRBV4-1,TRBJ1-1,many,CASSQEGDRNTEAFF
TRBV11-2,TRBJ2-3,many,CASSLGPSRGDTQYF
TRBV6-1,TRBJ2-3,few,CASSGGGYFNSDTQYF
TRBV29-1,TRBJ1-1,many,CSVSPGNTEAFF
TRBV5-1,TRBJ2-1,few,CASSLGQVRPVFYNEQFF
TRBV6-1,TRBJ2-3,-,CASSAWETAKVTDTQYF
TRBV7-6,TRBJ1-5,many,CASSLFRGSQPQHF
TRBV29-1,TRBJ1-2,-,CSAVDTLNYGYTF
TRBV4-3,TRBJ2-5,many,CASSQRDGSRETQYF
TRBV9,TRBJ2-6,once,CASSPRLDSPSGANVLTF
TRBV5-8,TRBJ1-5,many,CASSRDNQPQHF
TRBV6-2/TRBV6-3,TRBJ1-1,-,CASTGDRRFRRFEAFF
TRBV12-3/TRBV12-4,TRBJ2-7,many,CASSLDLGGYEQYF
TRBV27,TRBJ2-5,-,CASSFNRIETQYF
TRBV4-1,TRBJ2-1,-,CASSQREAYSYNEQFF
TRBV12-3/TRBV12-4,TRBJ2-5,many,CASSPQGLGRVEETQYF
TRBV7-8,TRBJ2-1,-,CASSLPTAGTSGAGYNEQFF
TRBV7-8,TRBJ2-2,few,CASSSVPGELFF
TRBV20-1,TRBJ2-2,many,CSAKGSSGDTGELFF
TRBV6-6,TRBJ1-1,-,CSLGNTEAFF
TRBV10-3,TRBJ1-4,many,CAAGQGGEKLFF
TRBV6-2/TRBV6-3,TRBJ1-5,many,CASSPRGPHQPQHF
TRBV4-2,TRBJ2-7,few,CASSQEPGQGAYEQYF
TRBV4-1,TRBJ1-2,many,CASSQEVGIIQGYTF
TRBV12-3/TRBV12-4,TRBJ1-1,-,CASSWAVNTEAFF
TRBV7-6,TRBJ1-1,many,CASSLAQGSNTEAFF
TRBV15,TRBJ1-2,few,CATSRDTRGSYTF
TRBV6-2/TRBV6-3,TRBJ2-5,-,CASSYRGLDPETQYF
TRBV5-5,TRBJ1-2,few,CASSLGVAGYTF
TRBV7-2,TRBJ2-7,many,CASSWTGYEQYF
TRBV29-1,TRBJ2-7,many,CSVDDRGSHEQYF
TRBV12-3/TRBV12-4,TRBJ2-2,many,CASSLNTYTGELFF
TRBV5-6,TRBJ2-7,-,CASSSGALYEQYF
TRBV20-1,TRBJ1-2,few,CSARHTELGGYNYGYTF
TRBV7-9,TRBJ2-4,few,CASSLEVEAGNIQYF
TRBV12-3/TRBV12-4,TRBJ2-2,many,CASRLAGSGTGELFF
TRBV6-5,TRBJ2-7,many,CASSRGGKYEQYF
TRBV15,TRBJ2-5,-,CATSRGAGWETQYF
TRBV5-8,TRBJ2-1,many,CASSWLTSGVDEQFF
TRBV6-2/TRBV6-3,TRBJ1-1,many,CASSYRDNTEAFF
TRBV5-1,TRBJ1-2,many,CASSLGGEGHGYTF
TRBV24-1,TRBJ2-5,many,CATSDVGEETQYF
TRBV4-3,TRBJ2-5,many,CASSQEGDREWSETQYF
TRBV5-1,TRBJ1-4,few,CASRRTGHATNEKLFF